This TCR beta chain was found in a study of blood T cell repertoires in COVID-19. About the study: T cells, B-cell-depleted T cells, or PBMCs provided the cDNA or gDNA that served as material.

This CDR3 spans 15 amino acids. Germline loops: CDR1 KGHSH, CDR2 LQKENI. V lost 1 base and J lost 3; bases outside the gene matches: 4. Per the original data handling: Nucleated cell counts were estimated from reference gene primer amplification. The method was immunoSEQ multiplex PCR; TCRdb's version includes in-frame clones alone and lacks a portion of them. From that table come the V and J calls and clone size; the DNA was used to work out D and trimming. The sample has a few hundred thousand clones, approximately 87% seen once. This sequence was found in a man aged 60 to 75 who had recovered from COVID-19. The chain has TRBV18 and TRBJ2-7; 9 bases match TRBD1. The specimen sequenced was peripheral blood. The CDR3 sequence is CASSPRGTGSYEQYF. CDR3 nucleotides: TGTGCCAGCTCACCACGCGGGACAGGGAGCTACGAGCAGTACTTC.